Below are 10 T cell receptor beta chains sequenced from a single sample in a study of vaccination and CD4 T cells after COVID-19 (dated by TCRdb to between 2021 and 2023). Receptor amplification or capture employed PCR. The listed sequencing device is Illumina iSeq 100. DNA from cultured CD4+ T cells underwent TCR sequencing with the Oncomine TCR Beta short-read assay at the Johns Hopkins FTIC core. The public reads were reprocessed in TCRdb via fastp at Q25 and MiXCR, keeping in-frame beta chains. Every entry covers one CDR3 protein and lists the most common genes and DNA from its rows. The sample table holds 9,000 to 15,000 distinct CDR3 sequences, of which around 60% were seen once. Of the sample, about 14% falls within the top ten clones. Antigens for these TCRs are unknown. Read against the paper, the sample's treatment or condition label means: approximately nine-day PBMC culture with coronavirus spike peptide pools or control peptides (ViraFEST assay).

Sequencing was done on a sample of CD4+ T cells from blood, cultured in vitro. The receptor set was obtained from a human donor who had recovered from COVID-19.

V is TRBV4-3 and J is TRBJ2-1; D gene ambiguous. The germline CDR1 and CDR2 sequences are LGHNA and YSLEER. V was cut by 0 bases and J by 6 bases, with 9 bases left in between. The CDR3 is 14 residues long. In DNA, the CDR3 is TGCGCCAGCAGCCAAGATGTGGGTGGCAATGAGCAGTTCTTC. Translated, it gives CASSQDVGGNEQFF.

V is TRBV24-1 and J is TRBJ2-5; tentatively, D is TRBD1 or TRBD2 (6 bases each). The V gene lost 5 bases and the J gene lost 3 bases, with 18 bases spanning the gap. Per germline, CDR1 KGHDR and CDR2 SFDVKD. The CDR3 extends over 16 amino acids. The CDR3 protein is CATSVGGGRGEETQYF. In nucleotides, the CDR3 is TGTGCCACCAGTGTCGGAGGGGGTCGAGGGGAAGAGACCCAGTACTTC.

The J gene is TRBJ1-3, the V gene TRBV7-2; D unresolved. This CDR3 is built from 15 residues. V gave up 0 bases and J gave up 4 bases, with 10 bases separating them. From germline, CDR1 is SGHTA and CDR2 FQGNSA. The CDR3 bases are TGTGCCAGCAGCTTAGCGGCCAACACAGGAAACACCATATATTTT. It specifies CASSLAANTGNTIYF.

The gene calls are TRBV20-1 and TRBJ2-1; 9 bases are a match to TRBD1. Germline CDR1 is DFQATT and CDR2 is SNEGSKA (reference sequence). CDR3 size: 15 residues. J lost 7 bases, V lost 0 bases, and 7 bases had no gene match. The CDR3 DNA sequence: TGCAGTGCTAGAGATTTTACAGGGGGCCTGAATGAGCAGTTCTTC. This translates into CSARDFTGGLNEQFF.

The V and J genes are TRBV5-1 and TRBJ2-7; either TRBD1 or TRBD2 may supply D (5 bases each). The CDR3 runs to 14 residues. Germline V gene data show CDR1 as SGHRS and CDR2 as YFSETQ. V was pared by 4 bases and J by 0 bases, with 11 bases between. Written as DNA, the CDR3 is TGCGCCAGCAGCACTGGGACGGTCTCCTACGAGCAGTACTTC. This codes for CASSTGTVSYEQYF.

Note on this clonotype: One base away lies a much larger clone, so this may be a sequencing read error. The rearrangement joins TRBV18 to TRBJ2-5; D not resolved. Germline lookup yields CDR1 KGHSH and CDR2 LQKENI. The CDR3 spans 17 residues. Trimming cost V 10 bases and J 5 bases, with 29 bases left between them. DNA of the CDR3: TGTGCCAACTCTTACCAGTCTCCGGCTGGTTCGGGTGAGACCCAGTACTTC. It codes for CANSYQSPAGSGETQYF.

The chain joins TRBV9 to TRBJ2-7; D is undetermined. Germline CDR1 SGDLS, CDR2 YYNGEE. The CDR3 is 14 amino acids. Trimming shortened V by 4 bases and J by 5 bases, and 16 bases separated the two germline ends. The CDR3 is CASSPNPRVHEQYF. As DNA, the CDR3 is TGTGCCAGCAGCCCCAACCCTCGGGTTCACGAGCAGTACTTC. The full variable domain, completed using reference TRBV9 and TRBJ2-7, is DSGVTQTPKHLITATGQRVTLRCSPRSGDLSVYWYQQSLDQGLQFLIQYYNGEERAKGNILERFSAQQFPDLHSELNLSSLELGDSALYFCASSPNPRVHEQYFGPGTRLTVT.

This clonotype has only a few counts. This chain links TRBV2 with TRBJ1-5; tentatively, D is TRBD1 (5 bases). This CDR3 is built from 14 residues. Trimming pared 6 bases from V and 0 bases from J, leaving 9 bases between. Germline-derived CDR1 and CDR2 are SNHLY and FYNNEI. CDR3 sequence reads: CASRDNYSNQPQHF. CDR3 coding DNA: TGTGCCAGCAGGGACAATTATAGCAATCAGCCCCAGCATTTT.

This clonotype has a handful of counts. The rearrangement uses TRBV28 and TRBJ2-2; unclear D gene. The CDR3 spans 14 residues. Germline V gene sequence: CDR1 MDHEN, CDR2 SYDVKM. V was trimmed by 5 bases and J by 7 bases, leaving 14 bases between them. Written as DNA, the CDR3 is TGTGCCAGCAGTCTAGGCCGAGGTCACGGGGAGCTGTTTTTT. This sequence encodes CASSLGRGHGELFF.

This clonotype was seen only a few times. The CDR3 loop is CATGVSGRRETQYF. For the CDR3, the DNA is TGTGCCACCGGGGTGTCAGGGCGGCGGGAGACCCAGTACTTC. The chain has TRBV24-1 and TRBJ2-5; D might be TRBD1 (5 bases). This CDR3 region has 14 residues. Germline loops: CDR1 KGHDR, CDR2 SFDVKD. With 9 bases removed from V and 5 bases from J, the gap between germline ends came to 18 bases.